Listed here are 26 T cell receptor beta chains from one sample, sequenced in a study of T cell clonality in common variable immunodeficiency. Clones were read by immunoSEQ multiplex PCR, and TCRdb kept only the in-frame ones, dropping some. The table records around 60,000 clones without singletons, the ten largest covering less than 2%. Input material: peripheral blood mononuclear cells. The receptor source for this set is a person aged 18 to 75 in good health.

This clone was observed at least ten times. The read falls 3 residues short of the CDR3 end, and the missing part is taken from the germline J gene. The rearrangement joins TRBV5-5 to TRBJ2-7; D call uncertain. The V gene's germline CDR1 is SGHKS and CDR2 YYEKEE (reference sequence). CDR3 size: 14 residues. Trimming left V 4 bases short and J 6 bases short, with 17 bases between. CDR3 sequence: CASSPRQHKAEQYF. The CDR3 DNA, read in part, is TGTGCCAGCAGCCCTAGGCAACATAAGGCCGAG. The full variable domain, its missing parts supplied by reference TRBV5-5 and TRBJ2-7, is DAGVTQSPTHLIKTRGQQVTLRCSPISGHKSVSWYQQVLGQGPQFIFQYYEKEERGRGNFPDRFSARQFPNYSSELNVNALLLGDSALYLCASSPRQHKAEQYFGPGTRLTVT.

This clone was counted many times. The read falls 3 residues short of the CDR3 end, and the missing part is taken from the germline J gene. This chain joins TRBV2 and TRBJ2-1; 7 nucleotides align to TRBD2. Germline V gene lookup returns CDR1 SNHLY and CDR2 FYNNEI. The V segment lost 6 bases and the J segment 4 bases; nucleotides outside the gene matches: 9. The length of the CDR3 is 15 residues. The sequenced CDR3 bases are TGTGCCAGCAGAGAGCGGGACCGGACTTACAATGAG. Translated, it gives CASRERDRTYNE. The full CDR3 is CASRERDRTYNEQFF.

As to this clone: Other DNA sequences in this specimen translate into the identical CDR3. The CDR3 bases that were read are TGCAGTGCTAGAGGGGCGGGGAGCTCCTACAATGAG. It codes for CSARGAGSSYNE. The whole CDR3 sequence reads CSARGAGSSYNEQFF. The chain has TRBV20-1 and TRBJ2-1, with a possible D match to TRBD2 (6 bases). The read terminates 3 residues before the CDR3 end, so the remaining end is supplied by the germline J gene. The V gene's germline CDR1 is DFQATT and CDR2 SNEGSKA (reference sequence). The CDR3 loop spans 15 amino acids. Trimming stripped 1 base from V and 0 bases from J, with 10 bases between.

This clone has ten or more counts. The CDR3 bases that were read are TGCGCCAGCAGCTTAACGGGACAGGGGCTCTACGAG. Its translation is CASSLTGQGLYE. The full CDR3 is CASSLTGQGLYEQYF. The V and J genes are TRBV5-1 and TRBJ2-7; 10 bases map to TRBD1. The CDR3 end lies 3 residues beyond the end of the read and is filled in from the germline J gene. J lost 3 bases, V lost 2 bases, and 5 bases had no gene match. Germline V CDR1 and CDR2: SGHRS, YFSETQ. This CDR3 is 15 amino acids long.

This clone was counted at least ten times. The read finishes 3 residues shy of the CDR3 end, and the germline J gene is used to complete it. V and J are TRBV5-4 and TRBJ2-7, with 7 bases lining up with TRBD1. CDR1 is SGHNT, CDR2 YYREEE, per germline (reference sequence). Trimming cost V 3 bases and J 6 bases; bases outside gene matches: 3. The CDR3 covers 12 residues. The sequenced CDR3 bases are TGTGCCAGCAGCTCCAACAGGGGCGAG. It translates to CASSSNRGE. The CDR3 in its entirety is CASSSNRGEQYF.

This clone has a count of ten or more. The sequence runs out 3 residues before the end of the CDR3; the remainder is reconstructed from the germline J gene. The chain has TRBV7-3 and TRBJ2-7; no firm D call. The CDR3 loop spans 13 amino acids. Trimming left V 0 bases short and J 5 bases short, with 8 bases between. Germline assignment: CDR1 SGHTA and CDR2 FQGTGA. The sequenced part of the CDR3 DNA is TGTGCCAGCAGCTTAACATTTGACAACGAG. This encodes CASSLTFDNE. The full CDR3 is CASSLTFDNEQYF.

This clone occurred many times. This chain's CDR3 is CAWSVQDGTDTQYF. CDR3 DNA, as far as it was read: TGTGCCTGGAGTGTACAGGACGGCACAGATACG. The chain joins TRBV30 to TRBJ2-3, with a possible D match to TRBD1 (5 bases). The CDR3 end is not reached by the read, which stops 3 residues before it; the germline J gene fills it in. The CDR3 consists of 14 residues. Germline lookup yields CDR1 GTSNPN and CDR2 SVGIG (reference sequence). Trimming took 0 bases from V and 1 from J, leaving 8 bases between them.

This clone was recorded at least ten times. The read ends 3 residues before the CDR3 terminus; that terminus is restored from the germline J gene. This chain uses TRBV7-6 with TRBJ2-7; the match to TRBD1 covers 7 bases. The CDR3 length is 14 residues. CDR1 is SGHVS, CDR2 FNYEAQ, per germline. Trimming cost V 6 bases and J 5 bases; bases outside gene matches: 10. The CDR3: CASSSLQGRDEQYF. The part of the CDR3 DNA that was read is TGTGCCAGCAGTTCTCTACAGGGGCGCGACGAG.

This clone was seen a few times. The CDR3 extends 3 residues past the end of the read, so its final part is completed from the germline J gene. The gene calls are TRBV7-3 and TRBJ1-2; D is unclear. Per the germline V gene, CDR1 is SGHTA and CDR2 is FQGTGA. The CDR3 is 13 amino acids. CDR3 DNA (partial): TGTGCCAGCAGCTTATATGGCACAGATACC. It encodes CASSLYGTDT. The complete CDR3 protein is CASSLYGTDTYTF.

This clone was observed many times. The read stops 3 residues short of the end of the CDR3; the missing end is completed from the germline J gene. The rearrangement links TRBV10-3 to TRBJ2-2; TRBD2 is a possible D gene (5 bases). The length of the CDR3 is 14 residues. Germline V gene lookup returns CDR1 ENHRY and CDR2 SYGVKD. The germline V and J ends were trimmed by 6 bases and 6 bases, with 14 bases remaining between them. The DNA read from the CDR3 is TGTGCCATCAGAAAAGCCGGGGAGTCCGGGGAG. Protein product: CAIRKAGESGE. The full CDR3 protein reads CAIRKAGESGELFF.

This clone occurred many times. The CDR3 extends 3 residues past the end of the read, so its final part is completed from the germline J gene. The chain recombines TRBV9 with TRBJ1-1; 7 bases agree with TRBD1. Germline CDR1 and CDR2: SGDLS and YYNGEE. J lost 5 bases, V lost 3 bases, and 7 bases had no gene match. This CDR3 contains 14 residues. The sequenced CDR3 bases are TGTGCCAGCAGCGGACATCACAGGGGAACTGAA. Its protein is CASSGHHRGTE. The whole CDR3 is CASSGHHRGTEAFF.

This clone was seen many times. The CDR3 is cut off 3 residues early in the read; its end comes from the germline J gene. The chain has TRBV20-1 and TRBJ2-1; 7 nucleotides agree with TRBD1. Germline V gene sequence: CDR1 DFQATT, CDR2 SNEGSKA (reference sequence). Trimming took 5 bases from V and 5 from J; bases not matched to a gene: 3. The length of the CDR3 is 12 residues. CDR3 bases read: TGCAGTGCTTCAACAGGGGACAATGAG. Its translation: CSASTGDNE. In full, the CDR3 reads CSASTGDNEQFF.

At least ten counts were recorded for this clone. Coverage ceases 3 residues before the CDR3 finishes, and the germline J gene fills in the end. The chain has TRBV13 and TRBJ1-6; 8 positions agree with TRBD1. From germline, CDR1 is PRHDT and CDR2 FYEKMQ (reference sequence). With V trimmed by 2 bases and J by 9 bases, 9 bases remained unmatched. The CDR3 contains 16 residues. CDR3 sequence reads: CASSLRGQDQGSPLHF. CDR3 DNA (partial): TGTGCCAGCAGCTTACGGGGACAGGATCAGGGTTCACCC. Supplemented by reference TRBV13 and TRBJ1-6, the full variable domain reads AAGVIQSPRHLIKEKRETATLKCYPIPRHDTVYWYQQGPGQDPQFLISFYEKMQSDKGSIPDRFSAQQFSDYHSELNMSSLELGDSALYFCASSLRGQDQGSPLHFGNGTRLTVT.

This clone was picked up many times. The DNA ends 3 residues before the CDR3 does, and the rest of the CDR3 is filled in from the germline J gene. This chain uses TRBV7-6 with TRBJ2-6; D is ambiguous. V lost 4 bases and J 1 base, leaving 8 bases between the germline ends. The CDR3 spans 15 residues. The germline CDR1 and CDR2 sequences are SGHVS and FNYEAQ. The CDR3 protein is CASSSTLSGANVLTF. Incomplete CDR3 DNA: TGTGCCAGCAGCTCTACCCTGTCTGGGGCCAACGTC.

The covered CDR3 bases are TGCAGTGCTAGGCCTTTTAGCGGGAGACCGACAGATACG. It encodes CSARPFSGRPTDT. In full, the CDR3 is CSARPFSGRPTDTQYF. The chain uses TRBV20-1 and TRBJ2-3; 9 nucleotides align to TRBD2. Read coverage stops 3 residues before the CDR3 terminus; the germline J gene supplies the remainder. This CDR3 has 16 amino acids. Germline CDR1 is DFQATT and CDR2 is SNEGSKA (reference sequence). Losses at the gene ends were 3 bases for V and 3 bases for J; bases not matched to a gene: 10.

This clone has at least ten counts. The CDR3 end falls 3 residues outside the read, so it is completed with the germline J gene. The J gene is TRBJ2-2, the V gene TRBV5-5; D is unclear. V lost 1 base and J 2 bases, leaving 9 bases between the germline ends. The CDR3 is 15 residues long. Per germline, CDR1 SGHKS and CDR2 YYEKEE (reference sequence). CDR3 bases read: TGTGCCAGCAGCTTGAGTGCGGCTAACACCGGGGAG. As protein: CASSLSAANTGE. The full CDR3 reads CASSLSAANTGELFF.

Worth noting for this clone: The sequence runs out 3 residues before the end of the CDR3; the remainder is reconstructed from the germline J gene. The chain combines TRBV10-2 with TRBJ1-2; 7 bases agree with TRBD1. Germline V lookup: CDR1 WSHSY, CDR2 SAAADI. The CDR3 extends over 15 amino acids. V was pared by 7 bases and J by 3 bases, with 11 bases of the junction left unmatched. CDR3 sequence: CASNPTGEGDYGYTF. The DNA read from the CDR3 is TGCGCCAGCAACCCCACAGGGGAGGGTGACTATGGC.

This clone was counted at least ten times. CDR3 DNA (partial): TGCAGTGCTAGAGGACAGGTTAATGAAAAA. Translated, it gives CSARGQVNEK. The entire CDR3 protein reads CSARGQVNEKLFF. The gene calls are TRBV20-1 and TRBJ1-4; possible D gene TRBD1, 6 bases. The DNA ends 3 residues before the CDR3 does, and the rest of the CDR3 is filled in from the germline J gene. Deletions cut 1 base from V and 4 bases from J, with 7 bases between. CDR3 size: 13 residues. Per the germline V gene, CDR1 is DFQATT and CDR2 is SNEGSKA (reference sequence).

This clone has ten or more counts. The read ends 3 residues early relative to the CDR3; the germline J gene fills the gap. This sequence joins TRBV13 and TRBJ1-2; 12 nucleotides match TRBD1. The CDR3 is made up of 14 amino acids. Germline V gene data show CDR1 as PRHDT and CDR2 as FYEKMQ (reference sequence). J lost 7 bases, V lost 7 bases, and 7 bases had no gene match. The CDR3 is CASILGQGAVGYTF. The sequenced CDR3 bases are TGTGCCAGCATCTTGGGACAGGGGGCGGTTGGC.

This clone was counted ten times or more. The read ends 3 residues before the CDR3 terminus; that terminus is restored from the germline J gene. The rearrangement joins TRBV28 to TRBJ1-1; TRBD1 might be the D (5 bases). The germline V gene encodes CDR1 MDHEN and CDR2 SYDVKM. This CDR3 has 14 residues. Trimming pared 3 bases from V and 4 bases from J, leaving 12 bases between. CDR3 in amino acids: CASSFRGGRTEAFF. The sequenced CDR3 bases are TGTGCCAGCAGTTTTCGGGGGGGACGCACTGAA.

This clone was seen ten or more times. The observed sequence ends 3 residues before the CDR3 terminus, with the missing tail filled in from the germline J gene. The chain has TRBV19 and TRBJ2-2; no definite D call. The CDR3 runs 12 residues. Trimming removed 6 bases from V and 7 bases from J, with 9 bases in between. Germline loops: CDR1 LNHDA, CDR2 SQIVND (reference sequence). The sequenced CDR3 bases are TGTGCCAGTAGCAGGTTCAGCGGGGAG. It translates to CASSRFSGE. In full, the CDR3 is CASSRFSGELFF.

A note on this clone: From the germline J gene comes the end of the CDR3, since the read stops 3 residues before it. J is TRBJ1-5 and V is TRBV20-1; D possibly corresponds to TRBD1 (5 bases). Per germline, CDR1 DFQATT and CDR2 SNEGSKA (reference sequence). With 4 bases removed from V and 4 bases from J, the gap between germline ends came to 11 bases. The CDR3 runs 13 residues. CDR3 protein: CSAKRSGNQPQHF. The sequenced CDR3 bases are TGCAGTGCTAAGAGATCAGGGAATCAGCCC.

This clone was seen at least ten times. The read ends 3 residues early relative to the CDR3; the germline J gene fills the gap. The chain combines TRBV2 with TRBJ1-6, with 8 positions matching TRBD1. Germline V gives CDR1 SNHLY, CDR2 FYNNEI. J was trimmed by 0 bases and V by 5 bases; bases with no gene match: 3. This CDR3 has 16 residues. The part of the CDR3 DNA that was read is TGTGCCAGCAGTCGACAGGGGAGCTCCTATAATTCACCC. It encodes CASSRQGSSYNSP. The entire CDR3 reads CASSRQGSSYNSPLHF. Full variable domain (remainder filled in from reference TRBV2 and TRBJ1-6): EPEVTQTPSHQVTQMGQEVILRCVPISNHLYFYWYRQILGQKVEFLVSFYNNEISEKSEIFDDQFSVERPDGSNFTLKIRSTKLEDSAMYFCASSRQGSSYNSPLHFGNGTRLTVT.

This clone has at least ten counts. Read data end 3 residues before the CDR3 end; the end is taken from the germline J gene. The J gene is TRBJ1-3, the V gene TRBV18, with a tentative D call TRBD1 (6 bases). V shed 2 bases and J shed 0 bases, with 11 bases lying between them. This CDR3 region has 16 residues. The germline CDR1 and CDR2 sequences are KGHSH and LQKENI. CDR3 region: CASSPVSRGSGNTIYF. The CDR3 DNA, read in part, is TGTGCCAGCTCACCAGTGAGCAGGGGCTCTGGAAACACC.

A note on this clone: Sequencing ends 3 residues short of the CDR3 end; the germline J gene provides the rest. The chain combines TRBV2 with TRBJ2-3; 8 nucleotides align to TRBD2. The CDR3 spans 17 residues. Germline lookup yields CDR1 SNHLY and CDR2 FYNNEI. The junction had 9 bases not matched to a gene; V was cut back by 2 bases and J by 2 bases. CDR3 region: CASSEPREGLATDTQYF. CDR3 DNA (partial): TGTGCCAGCAGTGAACCACGGGAGGGGTTGGCCACAGATACG.

This clone appeared many times. The read terminates 3 residues before the CDR3 end, so the remaining end is supplied by the germline J gene. The chain has TRBV12-3 or TRBV12-4 and TRBJ2-1; possibly TRBD1 for D (6 bases). V lost 10 bases to trimming and J lost 9 bases, with 22 bases between them. The CDR3 spans 14 residues. The CDR3 protein is CATPPGEGGGEQFF. The CDR3 bases that were read are TGTGCCACCCCTCCGGGCGAAGGGGGTGGTGAG.